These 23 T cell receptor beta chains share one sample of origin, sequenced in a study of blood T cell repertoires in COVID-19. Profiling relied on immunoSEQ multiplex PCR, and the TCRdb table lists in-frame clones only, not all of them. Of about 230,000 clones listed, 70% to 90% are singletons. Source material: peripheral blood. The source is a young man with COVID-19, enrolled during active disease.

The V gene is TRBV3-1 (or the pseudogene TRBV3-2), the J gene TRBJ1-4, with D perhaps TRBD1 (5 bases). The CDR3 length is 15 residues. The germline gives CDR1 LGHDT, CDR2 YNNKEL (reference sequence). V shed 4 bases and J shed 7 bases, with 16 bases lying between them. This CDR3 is CASSRRQQLFEKLFF. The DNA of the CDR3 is TGTGCCAGCAGCCGGAGACAGCAACTCTTTGAAAAACTGTTTTTT.

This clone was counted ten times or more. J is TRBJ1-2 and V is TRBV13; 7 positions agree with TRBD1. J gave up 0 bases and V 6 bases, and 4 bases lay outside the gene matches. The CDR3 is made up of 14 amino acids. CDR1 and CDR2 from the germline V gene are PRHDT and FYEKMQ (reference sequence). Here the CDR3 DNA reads TGTGCCAGCAGATTCAGGGGGACTAACTATGGCTACACCTTC. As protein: CASRFRGTNYGYTF.

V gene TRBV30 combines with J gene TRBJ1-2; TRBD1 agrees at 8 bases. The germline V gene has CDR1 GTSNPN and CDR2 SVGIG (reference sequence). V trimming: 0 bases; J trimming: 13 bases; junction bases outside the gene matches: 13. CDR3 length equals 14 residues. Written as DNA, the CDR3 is TGTGCCTGGAGTGTAGATAGACAGGGGTTTTTGTCCACCTTC. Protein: CAWSVDRQGFLSTF.

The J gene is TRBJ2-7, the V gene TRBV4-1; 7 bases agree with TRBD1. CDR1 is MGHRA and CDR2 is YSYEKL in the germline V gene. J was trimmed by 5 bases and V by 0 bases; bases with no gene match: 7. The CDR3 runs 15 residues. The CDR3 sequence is CASSQDLRQGHEQYF. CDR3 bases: TGCGCCAGCAGCCAAGATCTACGACAGGGACACGAGCAGTACTTC.

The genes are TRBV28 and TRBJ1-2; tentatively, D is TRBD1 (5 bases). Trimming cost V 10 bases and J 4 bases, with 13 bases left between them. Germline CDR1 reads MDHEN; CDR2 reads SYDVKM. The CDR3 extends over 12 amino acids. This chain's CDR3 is CATTSQGYGYTF. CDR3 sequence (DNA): TGTGCCACCACTAGCCAGGGCTATGGCTACACCTTC.

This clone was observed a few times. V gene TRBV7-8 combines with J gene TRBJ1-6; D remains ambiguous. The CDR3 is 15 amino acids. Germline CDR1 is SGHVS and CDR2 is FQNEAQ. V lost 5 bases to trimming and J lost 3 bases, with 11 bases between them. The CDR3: CASSERELYNSPLHF. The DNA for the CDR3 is TGTGCCAGCAGCGAGCGGGAACTCTATAATTCACCCCTCCACTTT.

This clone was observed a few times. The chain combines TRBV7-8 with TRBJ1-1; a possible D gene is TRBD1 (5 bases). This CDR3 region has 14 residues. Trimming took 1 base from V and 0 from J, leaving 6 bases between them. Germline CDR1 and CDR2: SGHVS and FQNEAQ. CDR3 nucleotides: TGTGCCAGCAGCTTAGGACAGCTGAACACTGAAGCTTTCTTT. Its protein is CASSLGQLNTEAFF.

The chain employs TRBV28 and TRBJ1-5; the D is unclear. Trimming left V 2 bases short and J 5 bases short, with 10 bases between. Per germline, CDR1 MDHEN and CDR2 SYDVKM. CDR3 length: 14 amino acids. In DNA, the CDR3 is TGTGCCAGCAGTTTAGCTAGCCCCCATCAGCCCCAGCATTTT. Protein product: CASSLASPHQPQHF.

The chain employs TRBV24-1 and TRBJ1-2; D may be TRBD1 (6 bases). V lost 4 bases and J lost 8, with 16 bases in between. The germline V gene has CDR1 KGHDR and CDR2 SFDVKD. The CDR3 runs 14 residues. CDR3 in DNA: TGTGCCACCAGTGACGGACGGACAGCGAGAGGCTACACCTTC. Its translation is CATSDGRTARGYTF.

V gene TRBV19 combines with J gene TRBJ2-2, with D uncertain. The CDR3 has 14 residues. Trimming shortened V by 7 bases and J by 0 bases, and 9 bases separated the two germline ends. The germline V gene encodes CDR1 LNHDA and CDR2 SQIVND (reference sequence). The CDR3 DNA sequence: TGTGCCAGTACCCTAGTCCCGAACACCGGGGAGCTGTTTTTT. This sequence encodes CASTLVPNTGELFF.

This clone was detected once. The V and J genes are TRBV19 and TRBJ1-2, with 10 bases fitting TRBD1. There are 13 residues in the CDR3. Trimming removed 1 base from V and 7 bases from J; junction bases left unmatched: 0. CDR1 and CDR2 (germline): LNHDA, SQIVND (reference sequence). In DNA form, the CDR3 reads TGTGCCAGTAGTATAGGGGACAGGGGTGGCTACACCTTC. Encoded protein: CASSIGDRGGYTF.

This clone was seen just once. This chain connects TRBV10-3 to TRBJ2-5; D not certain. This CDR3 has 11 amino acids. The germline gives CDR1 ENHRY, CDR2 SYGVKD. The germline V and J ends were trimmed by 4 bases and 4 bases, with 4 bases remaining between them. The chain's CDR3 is CAISVRETQYF. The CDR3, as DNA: TGTGCCATCAGTGTCCGAGAGACCCAGTACTTC.

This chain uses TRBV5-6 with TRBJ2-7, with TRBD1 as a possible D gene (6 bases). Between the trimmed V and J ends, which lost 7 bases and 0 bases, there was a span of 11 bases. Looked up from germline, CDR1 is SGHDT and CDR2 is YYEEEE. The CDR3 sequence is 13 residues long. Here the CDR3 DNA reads TGTGCCAGCCGCTCACAGGGCTCCTACGAGCAGTACTTC. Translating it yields CASRSQGSYEQYF.

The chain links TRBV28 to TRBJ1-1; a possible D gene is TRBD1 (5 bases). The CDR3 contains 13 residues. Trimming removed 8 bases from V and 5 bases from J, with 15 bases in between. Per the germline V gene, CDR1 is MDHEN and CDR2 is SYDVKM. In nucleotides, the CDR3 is TGTGCCAGCCCTGGTCCCAAGGGGACTGAAGCTTTCTTT. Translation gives CASPGPKGTEAFF.

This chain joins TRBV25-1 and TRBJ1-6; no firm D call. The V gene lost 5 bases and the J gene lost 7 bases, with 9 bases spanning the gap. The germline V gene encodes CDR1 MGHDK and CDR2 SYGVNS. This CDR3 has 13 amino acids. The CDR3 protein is CASSREFNSPLHF. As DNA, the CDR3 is TGTGCCAGCAGTCGGGAATTCAATTCACCCCTCCACTTT.

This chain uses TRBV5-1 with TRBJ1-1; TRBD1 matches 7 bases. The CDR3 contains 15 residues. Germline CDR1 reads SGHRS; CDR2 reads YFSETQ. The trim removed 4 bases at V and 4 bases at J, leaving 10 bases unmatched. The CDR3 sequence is CASSDGTASFTEAFF. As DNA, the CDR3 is TGCGCCAGCAGCGACGGGACAGCTAGTTTCACTGAAGCTTTCTTT. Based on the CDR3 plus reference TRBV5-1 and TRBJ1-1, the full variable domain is KAGVTQTPRYLIKTRGQQVTLSCSPISGHRSVSWYQQTPGQGLQFLFEYFSETQRNKGNFPGRFSGRQFSNSRSEMNVSTLELGDSALYLCASSDGTASFTEAFFGQGTRLTVV.

In DNA form, the CDR3 reads TGCAGCGTTGACCTCCCGGCGGGGGGATCCTACAATGAGCAGTTCTTC. Translated, it gives CSVDLPAGGSYNEQFF. This chain connects TRBV29-1 to TRBJ2-1; 8 nucleotides line up with TRBD2. V dropped 3 bases and J dropped 1; count of bases not matched to a gene: 8. The germline CDR1 and CDR2 sequences are SQVTM and ANQGSEA. The CDR3 totals 16 residues.

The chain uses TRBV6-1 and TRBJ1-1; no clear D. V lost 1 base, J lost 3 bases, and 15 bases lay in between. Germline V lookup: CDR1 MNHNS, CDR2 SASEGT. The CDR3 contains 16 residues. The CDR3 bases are TGTGCCAGCAGTGAAGGGCGCATCTCCGGGGACACTGAAGCTTTCTTT. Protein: CASSEGRISGDTEAFF.

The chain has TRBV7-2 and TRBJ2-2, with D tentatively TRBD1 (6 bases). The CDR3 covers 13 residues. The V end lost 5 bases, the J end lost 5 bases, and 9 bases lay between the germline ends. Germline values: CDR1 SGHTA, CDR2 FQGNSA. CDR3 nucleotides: TGTGCCAGCAGCGTTGGGACAACCGGGGAGCTGTTTTTT. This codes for CASSVGTTGELFF.

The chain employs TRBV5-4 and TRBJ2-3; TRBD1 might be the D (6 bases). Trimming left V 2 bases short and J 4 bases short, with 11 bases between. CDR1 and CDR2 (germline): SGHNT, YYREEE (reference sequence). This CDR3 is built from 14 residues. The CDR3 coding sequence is TGTGCCAGCAGCTTTCGAGGGGGTCCAGATACGCAGTATTTT. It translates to CASSFRGGPDTQYF.

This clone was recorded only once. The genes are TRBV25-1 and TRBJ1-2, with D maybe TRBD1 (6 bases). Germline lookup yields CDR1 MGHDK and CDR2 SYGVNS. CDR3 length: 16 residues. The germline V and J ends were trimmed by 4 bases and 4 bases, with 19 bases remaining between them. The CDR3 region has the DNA TGTGCCAGCAGTGCATCCGGGACACCAGTCATCTATGGCTACACCTTC. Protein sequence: CASSASGTPVIYGYTF.

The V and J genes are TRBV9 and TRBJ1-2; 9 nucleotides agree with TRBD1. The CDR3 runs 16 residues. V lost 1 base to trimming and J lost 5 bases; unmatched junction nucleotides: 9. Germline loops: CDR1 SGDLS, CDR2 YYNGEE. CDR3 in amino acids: CASSVYPQGAAYGYTF. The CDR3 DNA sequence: TGTGCCAGCAGCGTATATCCACAGGGGGCGGCTTATGGCTACACCTTC.

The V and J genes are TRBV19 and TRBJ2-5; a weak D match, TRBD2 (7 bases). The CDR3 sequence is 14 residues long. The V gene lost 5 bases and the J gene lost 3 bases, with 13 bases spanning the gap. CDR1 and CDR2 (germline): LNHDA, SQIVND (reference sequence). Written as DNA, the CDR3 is TGTGCCAGTAGTGTACAGGGAGGGGAAGAGACCCAGTACTTC. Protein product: CASSVQGGEETQYF.